The 18 T cell receptor beta chains reported below all come from one sample, sequenced in a study of blood T cells in healthy people across ages (dated by TCRdb to 2013 to 2016). The library was obtained by 5' RACE. TCRdb lists the instrument as Illumina HiSeq 2500. A second about 6 to 11 cycle PCR used a sample-barcoded 5' primer and a J-beta primer mix. The raw public reads went through TCRdb reprocessing: fastp at Q25, MiXCR clone calling, in-frame beta chains kept. Each CDR3 protein gets just one entry, which takes the most common genes and DNA from the rows behind it. The sample includes over a million distinct CDR3 sequences, with less than 45% observed a single time. Under 5% of the sample is held by the ten biggest clonotypes. The specimen sequenced was blood. Receptors were obtained from a young woman in good health.

The chain uses TRBV5-8 and TRBJ1-5, with D possibly TRBD1 on 6 matching bases. CDR1 SGHTS and CDR2 YDEGEE come from the germline V gene. Trimming stripped 4 bases from V and 0 bases from J, with 14 bases between. The CDR3 extends over 16 amino acids. The CDR3 coding sequence is TGTGCCAGCAGCACCGGACAGATTTATAGCAATCAGCCCCAGCATTTT. Encoded protein: CASSTGQIYSNQPQHF.

This chain connects TRBV20-1 to TRBJ2-6; D remains ambiguous. The CDR3 covers 14 residues. The ends were cut back, 8 bases at V and 1 base at J, with 12 bases in the middle. Germline V lookup: CDR1 DFQATT, CDR2 SNEGSKA (reference sequence). The CDR3 sequence: CSCSEASGANVLTF. As DNA, the CDR3 is TGCAGTTGCTCCGAGGCGTCTGGGGCCAACGTCCTGACTTTC.

The chain has TRBV7-3 and TRBJ2-4, with 11 bases identical to TRBD1. The J segment lost 1 base and the V segment lost 3 bases, leaving 5 bases of the junction unmatched. The CDR3 consists of 17 residues. Germline loops: CDR1 SGHTA, CDR2 FQGTGA. CDR3 region: CASSLKGTGGAKNIQYF. The CDR3 bases are TGTGCCAGCAGCTTGAAGGGGACAGGGGGGGCCAAAAACATTCAGTACTTC.

This clonotype is a singleton in its sample. The V gene is TRBV7-2, the J gene TRBJ2-1; D unresolved. Germline lookup yields CDR1 SGHTA and CDR2 FQGNSA. V was pared by 4 bases and J by 7 bases, with 11 bases between. The CDR3 is 13 amino acids. This CDR3 is CASSSQWGNEQFF. As DNA, the CDR3 is TGTGCCAGCAGCTCACAGTGGGGTAATGAGCAGTTCTTC.

Only a few counts were recorded for this clonotype. The CDR3 sequence: CASSLGMGNEQFF. The CDR3 DNA reads as TGTGCCAGCAGCTTGGGGATGGGCAATGAGCAGTTCTTC. The chain uses TRBV5-6 and TRBJ2-1; D not certain. The CDR3 covers 13 residues. The V end lost 0 bases, the J end lost 6 bases, and 7 bases lay between the germline ends. From germline, CDR1 is SGHDT and CDR2 YYEEEE.

V is TRBV20-1 and J is TRBJ2-7; the match to TRBD2 covers 12 bases. The germline gives CDR1 DFQATT, CDR2 SNEGSKA (reference sequence). The length of the CDR3 is 15 residues. Trimming took 4 bases from V and 7 from J; bases not matched to a gene: 11. CDR3 in amino acids: CSANPSGGAWNEQYF. The CDR3 DNA reads TGCAGTGCTAACCCTAGCGGGGGGGCGTGGAATGAGCAGTACTTC.

This clonotype was seen a few times. This may be a read error, as it is one base from a much larger clone. V usage is TRBV11-1 and J usage is TRBJ2-7, with D tentatively TRBD1 (5 bases). The V end lost 1 base, the J end lost 2 bases, and 9 bases lay between the germline ends. Germline V lookup: CDR1 SGHAT, CDR2 FQDESV (reference sequence). The CDR3 is 14 residues long. CDR3 in amino acids: CASSLVGAPYEQYF. As DNA, the CDR3 is TGTGCCAGCAGCTTAGTAGGGGCCCCCTACGAGCAGTACTTC.

The gene calls are TRBV12-3 or TRBV12-4 and TRBJ2-2, with unresolved D. Trimming cost V 5 bases and J 0 bases, with 13 bases left between them. The length of the CDR3 is 16 residues. The CDR3 region has the DNA TGTGCCAGCAGTGGGGTAGGACCCGCGAACACCGGGGAGCTGTTTTTT. This gives the protein CASSGVGPANTGELFF.

J is TRBJ2-5 and V is TRBV20-1; D possibly corresponds to TRBD1 (6 bases). V gave up 5 bases and J gave up 1 base, with 8 bases separating them. Germline lookup yields CDR1 DFQATT and CDR2 SNEGSKA (reference sequence). This CDR3 has 12 amino acids. CDR3 region: CSAQQGQETQYF. In nucleotides, the CDR3 is TGCAGTGCTCAACAGGGCCAAGAGACCCAGTACTTC.

The chain joins TRBV4-3 to TRBJ2-5; 7 bases are shared with TRBD1. Germline lookup yields CDR1 LGHNA and CDR2 YSLEER. The CDR3 extends over 14 amino acids. J was trimmed by 7 bases and V by 0 bases; bases with no gene match: 5. In DNA, the CDR3 is TGCGCCAGCAGCCAAGACAGGGGGTCTGGGACCCAGTACTTC. Translating gives CASSQDRGSGTQYF.

The chain couples TRBV12-3 or TRBV12-4 to TRBJ2-1, with 7 positions matching TRBD2. V lost 4 bases and J lost 6; bases outside the gene matches: 3. This CDR3 spans 13 amino acids. The CDR3 DNA sequence: TGTGCCAGCAGTTGGGGGGGGACCAATGAGCAGTTCTTC. It codes for CASSWGGTNEQFF.

Regarding this clonotype: A read error may explain this, as a much larger clone is one base away. The CDR3 DNA reads TGCAGCGTTGAAAGGGGGGGGCCAGGGAATGAGCAGTACTTC. Amino acid sequence: CSVERGGPGNEQYF. This chain connects TRBV29-1 to TRBJ2-5, with D perhaps TRBD2 (7 bases). CDR3 length equals 14 residues. Germline CDR1 is SQVTM and CDR2 is ANQGSEA. V dropped 2 bases and J dropped 11 bases, with 21 bases sitting between them.

This clonotype appeared a few times. The chain recombines TRBV9 with TRBJ2-1; 8 nucleotides match TRBD2. Germline assignment: CDR1 SGDLS and CDR2 YYNGEE. CDR3 size: 17 residues. V was clipped by 0 bases and J by 4 bases; unmatched bases: 9. In nucleotides, the CDR3 is TGTGCCAGCAGCGTAGACCGGGGGGGTCCCCCTTACAATGAGCAGTTCTTC. Translation gives CASSVDRGGPPYNEQFF.

Turning to this clonotype: At one end, the junction sequence differs from germline, possibly due to a read error. The rearrangement joins TRBV20-1 to TRBJ2-7; tentatively, D is TRBD1 (6 bases). The CDR3 has 13 amino acids. Germline V lookup: CDR1 DFQATT, CDR2 SNEGSKA (reference sequence). The CDR3 reads CRRDRRTSYEQNF. The CDR3 DNA reads as TGCAGAAGAGACAGGAGAACCTCCTACGAGCAGAACTTC.

V and J are TRBV25-1 and TRBJ2-1, with D perhaps matching TRBD2 (5 bases). Trimming took off 3 bases at V and 4 bases at J, with 16 bases between the two ends. The CDR3 length is 16 residues. Germline lookup yields CDR1 MGHDK and CDR2 SYGVNS. The CDR3 is CASSDPRGIGYNEQFF. The CDR3 coding sequence is TGTGCCAGCAGTGACCCTAGAGGGATCGGATACAATGAGCAGTTCTTC. The full variable domain, in which reference TRBV25-1 and TRBJ2-1 provide the parts outside the CDR3, is EADIYQTPRYLVIGTGKKITLECSQTMGHDKMYWYQQDPGMELHLIHYSYGVNSTEKGDLSSESTVSRIRTEHFPLTLESARPSHTSQYLCASSDPRGIGYNEQFFGPGTRLTVL.

V gene TRBV4-2 combines with J gene TRBJ2-7; 7 bases are shared with TRBD1. Germline trimming cut 1 base from V and 0 bases from J; bases unmatched to any gene: 6. The length of the CDR3 is 16 residues. Germline-derived CDR1 and CDR2 are LGHNA and YNFKEQ. The CDR3 region is CASSQAFRDSSYEQYF. The CDR3 DNA reads TGTGCCAGCAGCCAAGCTTTCAGGGACAGCTCCTACGAGCAGTACTTC.

The chain joins TRBV7-8 to TRBJ2-7; D is perhaps TRBD2 (6 bases). V dropped 5 bases and J dropped 7 bases, with 15 bases sitting between them. The CDR3 spans 13 residues. Germline V CDR1 and CDR2: SGHVS, FQNEAQ. The CDR3: CASSHGLHNEQYF. The CDR3 bases are TGTGCCAGCAGCCACGGACTACACAATGAGCAGTACTTC. The variable domain in full, completed from reference TRBV7-8 and TRBJ2-7, reads GAGVSQSPRYKVAKRGQDVALRCDPISGHVSLFWYQQALGQGPEFLTYFQNEAQLDKSGLPSDRFFAERPEGSVSTLKIQRTQQEDSAVYLCASSHGLHNEQYFGPGTRLTVT.

This chain uses TRBV20-1 with TRBJ2-1; TRBD1 or TRBD2 may be the D gene (5 bases each). Trimming took off 6 bases at V and 0 bases at J, with 15 bases between the two ends. Germline values: CDR1 DFQATT, CDR2 SNEGSKA (reference sequence). The CDR3 is made up of 15 amino acids. The DNA of the CDR3 is TGCAGTGCCCAAATGGGGGTCCTCTCCTACAATGAGCAGTTCTTC. This gives the protein CSAQMGVLSYNEQFF.